These T cell receptor beta chains were read from a single sample in a study of radiotherapy plus CTLA-4 blockade in lung cancer. Produced via immunoSEQ multiplex PCR; TCRdb's table is partial and in-frame only. The sample shows some 110,000 clones, about four fifths of them seen only once. The sequencing here drew on peripheral blood, taken from a patient treated with radiotherapy plus ipilimumab. These receptors were collected from a human donor with non-small cell lung cancer who had a partial response to radiotherapy plus ipilimumab. CDR3s include the opening cysteine and the closing phenylalanine or tryptophan. A D gene is named only where the DNA matches it firmly. Rows may omit the clone size; those that give it use once, few, many or a size class.

>TRBV6-5|NA|11|NA|TRBJ1-1
CASSQGTEAFF
TGTGCCAGCAGCCAGGGGACTGAAGCTTTCTTT
>TRBV5-1|few|15|TRBD1|TRBJ2-5
CASRTGGGNQETQYF
TGCGCCAGCAGGACAGGGGGGGGGAACCAAGAGACCCAGTACTTC
>TRBV19|NA|16|NA|TRBJ1-1
CASSRRTDKMNTEAFF
TGTGCCAGTAGTAGGAGGACAGACAAAATGAACACTGAAGCTTTCTTT
>TRBV4-2|NA|16|NA|TRBJ2-1
CASSQAGGQSYNEQFF
TGTGCCAGCAGCCAAGCGGGGGGCCAGTCCTACAATGAGCAGTTCTTC
>TRBV9|NA|15|TRBD2|TRBJ2-3
CASSVSSGGTDTQYF
TGTGCCAGCAGCGTGAGTAGCGGGGGCACAGATACGCAGTATTTT
>TRBV7-9|NA|13|NA|TRBJ1-1
CASSLEGGAGTFF
TGTGCCAGCAGCTTAGAGGGAGGGGCAGGAACTTTCTTT
>TRBV29-1|NA|11|NA|TRBJ2-2
CSVANTGELFF
TGCAGCGTTGCAAACACCGGGGAGCTGTTTTTT
>TRBV19|few|14|NA|TRBJ1-1
CASFDRTLNTEAFF
TGTGCCAGTTTCGACAGGACCCTGAACACTGAAGCTTTCTTT
>TRBV28|once|13|NA|TRBJ2-1
CASSFVAYNEQFF
TGTGCCAGCAGTTTTGTAGCTTACAATGAGCAGTTCTTC
>TRBV28|NA|14|NA|TRBJ1-4
CANSRGGAGEKLFF
TGTGCCAACTCACGGGGAGGGGCGGGTGAAAAACTGTTTTTT
>TRBV5-1|NA|15|TRBD1|TRBJ2-2
CASSPGQRNTGELFF
TGCGCCAGCAGCCCGGGACAGAGGAACACCGGGGAGCTGTTTTTT
>TRBV5-1|NA|16|TRBD1|TRBJ2-5
CASSLEGATLQETQYF
TGCGCCAGCAGCTTGGAGGGGGCCACCCTCCAAGAGACCCAGTACTTC
>TRBV5-1|NA|15|NA|TRBJ1-1
CASSPGGTMNTEAFF
TGCGCCAGCAGCCCTGGGGGGACCATGAACACTGAAGCTTTCTTT
>TRBV4-1|NA|13|NA|TRBJ1-1
CASSQEANTEAFF
TGCGCCAGCAGCCAAGAGGCGAACACTGAAGCTTTCTTT
>TRBV23-1|NA|19|TRBD1|TRBJ1-5
CASSLLMCGDRGQNQPQHF
TGCGCCAGCAGTCTCTTAATGTGCGGGGACAGGGGGCAAAATCAGCCCCAGCATTTT
>TRBV18|NA|14|TRBD2|TRBJ2-7
CASSPSGRVYEQYF
TGTGCCAGCTCACCTAGCGGGAGAGTCTACGAGCAGTACTTC
>TRBV7-2|NA|14|NA|TRBJ2-5
CASSLVGGQETQYF
TGTGCCAGCAGCTTAGTGGGGGGACAAGAGACCCAGTACTTC
>TRBV6-4|NA|13|NA|TRBJ1-2
CASSDSGGYGYTF
TGTGCCAGCAGTGACTCCGGGGGCTATGGCTACACCTTC